This TCR beta chain was recorded in a study of blood T cell repertoires in COVID-19. Across the whole study: From the United States, Italy and Spain came samples of acute and convalescent COVID-19.

In germline, CDR1 is SNHLY, CDR2 FYNNEI. The CDR3 extends over 13 amino acids. The V segment lost 5 bases and the J segment 6 bases; nucleotides outside the gene matches: 3. This table comes from immunoSEQ multiplex PCR, and its TCRdb copy is limited to in-frame clones, with some not included. The sample lists 300,000 to 400,000 clones; about 90% were seen once. This receptor was identified in a woman aged 70-85 years with COVID-19, enrolled during active disease. Sequenced input: peripheral blood. The genes are TRBV2 and TRBJ1-1; 10 nucleotides match TRBD1. The CDR3 region is CASSLGQGPEAFF. The CDR3 region has the DNA TGTGCCAGCAGTCTGGGACAGGGGCCTGAAGCTTTCTTT.